A single sample is the source of the 8 T cell receptor beta chains below, sequenced in a study of CD8+ T cells in alopecia areata. RNA was extracted and reverse transcribed into cDNA as the sequencing template. Assay: immunoSEQ multiplex PCR; the TCRdb copy retains only in-frame clones and omits some. This sample has roughly 260,000 clones, each found more than once. After pooling, cutaneous lymph node cells were sorted with CD4, CD8alpha, NKG2D, NKG2ACE and other markers. The sequencing sample was made of CD4+ T cells sorted from a lymph node. These receptors all stem from a C3H/HeJ mouse with alopecia areata. Mouse MHC haplotype: H2-k.

This clone was seen more than once but under ten times. Any gene name here is a mouse gene name. The read ends 4 residues before the CDR3 terminus; that terminus is restored from the germline J gene. This rearrangement joins TRBV12-1 to TRBJ2-1; 7 bases are shared with TRBD1. In germline, CDR1 is SGHSN, CDR2 HYEKVE. The CDR3 has 16 residues. Trimming took 0 bases from V and 0 from J; bases not matched to a gene: 4. CDR3 residues: CASSLDGTVNYAEQFF. The CDR3 DNA, read in part, is TGTGCCAGCTCTCTCGATGGGACAGTTAACTATGCT.

About this clone: Here the gene names and germline are mouse. The CDR3 end is not reached by the read, which stops 4 residues before it; the germline J gene fills it in. The chain couples TRBV19 to TRBJ2-5, with 9 bases fitting TRBD1. This CDR3 has 14 residues. Per the germline V gene, CDR1 is FNHDT and CDR2 is SITEND (reference sequence). The CDR3 sequence: CASSIGTGWDTQYF. Partial CDR3 DNA: TGTGCCAGCAGTATCGGGACAGGGTGGGAC.

On this clone: Mouse gene names apply. With the read ending 4 residues before the CDR3 end, the germline J gene is used to fill in that end. This CDR3 is also generated by other DNA sequences in the sample. The rearrangement links TRBV13-1 to TRBJ2-1; 12 bases are shared with TRBD2. The CDR3 sequence is 14 residues long. Looked up from germline, CDR1 is NSHNY and CDR2 is SYGAGN. The V and J ends lost 2 bases and 6 bases, in that order; junction bases with no gene match: 0. CDR3 loop: CASSEGLGGAEQFF. Partial CDR3 DNA: TGTGCCAGCAGTGAGGGACTGGGGGGTGCT.

Remarks on this clone: All gene names here are mouse names. The CDR3 is cut off 4 residues early in the read; its end comes from the germline J gene. V is TRBV12-1 and J is TRBJ2-1; 8 bases fit TRBD2. Per the germline V gene, CDR1 is SGHSN and CDR2 is HYEKVE. Trimming removed 0 bases from V and 0 bases from J; junction bases left unmatched: 12. The CDR3 totals 19 residues. CDR3 in amino acids: CASSLSPGWGAYNYAEQFF. The CDR3 DNA, read in part, is TGTGCCAGCTCTCTCTCCCCTGGCTGGGGGGCGTATAACTATGCT.

Note on this clone: Gene names follow the mouse nomenclature. The read finishes 4 residues shy of the CDR3 end, and the germline J gene is used to complete it. The chain carries TRBV13-3 and TRBJ1-2, with 9 nucleotides matching TRBD1. CDR1 is NNHDY, CDR2 SYVADS, per germline. The J segment lost 2 bases and the V segment lost 0 bases, leaving 2 bases of the junction unmatched. The CDR3 covers 15 residues. CDR3 DNA (partial): TGTGCCAGCAGTGATGAGGGGACAGGGAACTCC. It translates to CASSDEGTGNS. The CDR3 in full is CASSDEGTGNSDYTF.

This clone was detected a few times. Any gene name here is a mouse gene name. The read ends 4 residues early relative to the CDR3; the germline J gene fills the gap. The rearrangement joins TRBV13-1 to TRBJ2-7, with a weak D call TRBD1 (6 bases). The CDR3 has 12 residues. CDR1 and CDR2 from the germline V gene are NSHNY and SYGAGN. The sequenced part of the CDR3 DNA is TGTGCCAGCAGTGCAGGGGAATAT. As protein: CASSAGEY. The CDR3, in full, reads CASSAGEYEQYF.

As concerns this clone: Each gene name is a mouse one. The read terminates 4 residues ahead of where the CDR3 ends, so the germline J gene completes it. V and J are TRBV13-2 and TRBJ2-7; TRBD2 agrees at 7 bases. Germline V gene lookup returns CDR1 NNHNN and CDR2 SYGAGS (reference sequence). V lost 1 base, J lost 2 bases, and 3 bases stayed unmatched. The length of the CDR3 is 14 residues. This chain's CDR3 is CASGDPGGAYEQYF. The CDR3 bases that were read are TGTGCCAGCGGTGATCCCGGGGGGGCCTAT.

Notes on this clone: The listed genes are named as in mouse. The read ends 4 residues shy of where the CDR3 ends; the end is completed using the germline J gene. The V gene is TRBV13-1, the J gene TRBJ1-2; D is perhaps TRBD1 (6 bases). This CDR3 is 15 amino acids long. V was trimmed by 0 bases and J by 3 bases, leaving 12 bases between them. Germline CDR1 reads NSHNY; CDR2 reads SYGAGN. CDR3 bases read: TGTGCCAGCAGTGATGCCGGGGGGCAGGACTCC. Encoded protein: CASSDAGGQDS. The whole CDR3 sequence is CASSDAGGQDSDYTF.